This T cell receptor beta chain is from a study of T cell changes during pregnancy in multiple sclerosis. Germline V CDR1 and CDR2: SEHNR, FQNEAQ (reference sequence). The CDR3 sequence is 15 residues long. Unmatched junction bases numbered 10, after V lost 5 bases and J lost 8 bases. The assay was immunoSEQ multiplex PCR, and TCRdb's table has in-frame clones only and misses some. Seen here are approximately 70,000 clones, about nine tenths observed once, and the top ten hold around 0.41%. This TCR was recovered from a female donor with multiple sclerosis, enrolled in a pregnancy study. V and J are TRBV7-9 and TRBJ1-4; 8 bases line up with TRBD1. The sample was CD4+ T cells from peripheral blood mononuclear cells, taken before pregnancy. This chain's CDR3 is CASSAPGTGREKLFF. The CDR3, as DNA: TGTGCCAGCAGCGCCCCCGGGACAGGACGGGAAAAACTGTTTTTT.